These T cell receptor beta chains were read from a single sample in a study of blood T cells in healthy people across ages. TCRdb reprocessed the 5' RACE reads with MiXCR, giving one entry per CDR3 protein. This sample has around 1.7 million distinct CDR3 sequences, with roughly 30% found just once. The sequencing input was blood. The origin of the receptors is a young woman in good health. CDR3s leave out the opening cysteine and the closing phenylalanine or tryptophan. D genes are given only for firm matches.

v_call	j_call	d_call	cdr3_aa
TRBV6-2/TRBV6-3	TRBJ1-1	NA	ASSYAENTEAF
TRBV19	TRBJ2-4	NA	ASSHGTYGQY
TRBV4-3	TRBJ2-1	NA	ASSQDGLPGEQF
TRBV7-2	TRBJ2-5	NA	ASSQGLGWETQY
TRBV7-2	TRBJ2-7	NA	ASSYTFSYEQY
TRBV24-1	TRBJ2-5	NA	ATSGPAEEETQY
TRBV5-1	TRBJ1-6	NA	ASSLTANSDNSPLH
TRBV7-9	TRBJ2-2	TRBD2	ASSLGTSGRLNTGELF
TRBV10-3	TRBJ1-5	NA	VISGDRNQPQH
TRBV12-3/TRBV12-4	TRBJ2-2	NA	ASRRTGELF
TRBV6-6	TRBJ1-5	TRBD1	AGTSGGTGGGQPQH
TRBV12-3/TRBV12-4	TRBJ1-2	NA	ASSPASGYGYT
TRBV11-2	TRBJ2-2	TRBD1	ASSQPGTGNTGELF
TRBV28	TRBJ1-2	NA	ASSLIGRGYT
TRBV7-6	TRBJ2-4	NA	ASSWAGSSIRNEQY
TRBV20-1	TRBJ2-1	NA	SAPRTLYNEQF
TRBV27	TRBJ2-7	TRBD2	ASSLASGIAEQY
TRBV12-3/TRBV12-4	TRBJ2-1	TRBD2	ASKTSGGPNEQF
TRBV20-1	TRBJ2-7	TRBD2	SARLSGAYEQY
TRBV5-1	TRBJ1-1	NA	ASSLEGSDQVEAF
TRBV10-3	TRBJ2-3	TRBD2	AISGASGRTDTQY
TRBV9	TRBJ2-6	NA	ASSVAGSGANVLT
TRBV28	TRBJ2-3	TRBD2	ASRLAGGPSTDTQY
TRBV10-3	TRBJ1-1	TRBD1	AINPGTGVQNTEAF
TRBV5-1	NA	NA	ASSSPGLRETQY
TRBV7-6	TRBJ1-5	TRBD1	ASSLDGRGQRSNQPQH
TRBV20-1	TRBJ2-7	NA	SARGERGQTYEQY
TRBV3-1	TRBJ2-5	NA	ASSQGPRGTQY
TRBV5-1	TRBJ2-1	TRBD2	ASSSIFRTSGSNEQF
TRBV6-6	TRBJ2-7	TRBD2	ASSLLTSGADEQY
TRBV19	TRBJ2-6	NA	ASRVDSGANVLT
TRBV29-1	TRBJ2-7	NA	SGKGDSFYEQY
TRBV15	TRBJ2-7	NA	ATSVFWGSSYEQY
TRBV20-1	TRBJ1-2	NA	STPDGKYGYT
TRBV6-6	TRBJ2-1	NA	ASRNFGVAYNEQF
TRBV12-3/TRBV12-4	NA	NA	TSSRDRKETQY
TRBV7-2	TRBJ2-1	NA	ASSHRSNEQF
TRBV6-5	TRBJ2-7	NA	AGSEGGYEQY
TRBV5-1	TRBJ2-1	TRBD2	ASSLAGSGGRHEQF
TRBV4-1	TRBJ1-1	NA	ASSPEPGDQNTEAF
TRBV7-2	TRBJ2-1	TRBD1	AGSFPSGTGDYNEQF
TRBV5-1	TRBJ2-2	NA	ASSRRGTGELF
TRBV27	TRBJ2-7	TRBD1	ASHRQGTYEQY
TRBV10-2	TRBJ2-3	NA	ASSLFSDTDTQY
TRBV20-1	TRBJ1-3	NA	SAFDSDSGNTIY
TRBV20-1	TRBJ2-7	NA	SAGTQGSSYEQY